What follows are 15 T cell receptor beta chains derived from one specimen sequenced in a study of cytotoxic CD8 clonotypes in ibrutinib-treated CLL. Assay: immunoSEQ multiplex PCR; the TCRdb copy retains only in-frame clones and omits some. In the table there are approximately 340,000 clones, 67% of which are singletons. The sample in question was PBMCs, obtained after 36 months of ibrutinib treatment. Receptor source: a human donor with chronic lymphocytic leukemia.

The chain uses TRBV5-1 and TRBJ2-7; D tentatively reads TRBD1 or TRBD2 (5 bases each). CDR3 length: 15 residues. The ends were cut back, 2 bases at V and 2 bases at J, with 14 bases in the middle. Germline V gene lookup returns CDR1 SGHRS and CDR2 YFSETQ. The CDR3 loop is CASSLVAREPYEQYF. In DNA form, the CDR3 reads TGCGCCAGCAGCTTAGTAGCCAGGGAGCCCTACGAGCAGTACTTC. Full variable domain (outside the CDR3, taken from reference TRBV5-1 and TRBJ2-7): KAGVTQTPRYLIKTRGQQVTLSCSPISGHRSVSWYQQTPGQGLQFLFEYFSETQRNKGNFPGRFSGRQFSNSRSEMNVSTLELGDSALYLCASSLVAREPYEQYFGPGTRLTVT.

Of note for this clone: At one boundary the junction diverges from the germline segment, which might be a read error. The V call is TRBV14, the J call TRBJ2-7, with a tentative D call TRBD2 (5 bases). The CDR3 spans 13 residues. CDR1 and CDR2 (germline): SGHDN, FVKESK. The CDR3 loop is CASNQDRGLEQYF. Here the CDR3 DNA reads TGTGCCAGCAACCAAGATAGAGGGCTCGAGCAGTACTTC.

This clone has only a few counts. The V and J genes are TRBV9 and TRBJ1-2; D uncertain. V lost 3 bases to trimming and J lost 2 bases, with 8 bases between them. Germline V gene sequence: CDR1 SGDLS, CDR2 YYNGEE. The CDR3 runs to 13 residues. In nucleotides, the CDR3 is TGTGCCAGCAGCGGCCGGGTCAACTATGGCTACACCTTC. This translates into CASSGRVNYGYTF. Combining the CDR3 with reference TRBV9 and TRBJ1-2 gives the whole variable domain DSGVTQTPKHLITATGQRVTLRCSPRSGDLSVYWYQQSLDQGLQFLIQYYNGEERAKGNILERFSAQQFPDLHSELNLSSLELGDSALYFCASSGRVNYGYTFGSGTRLTVV.

CDR3 protein: CASSPKTSGSSYEQYF. Written as DNA, the CDR3 is TGTGCCAGCAGTCCGAAGACTAGCGGGTCCTCCTACGAGCAGTACTTC. V is TRBV27 and J is TRBJ2-7; TRBD2 aligns across 10 bases. Germline lookup yields CDR1 MNHEY and CDR2 SMNVEV (reference sequence). V trimming: 5 bases; J trimming: 0 bases; junction bases outside the gene matches: 7. The CDR3 is made up of 16 amino acids.

The gene calls are TRBV15 and TRBJ1-1; D unresolved. This CDR3 is 14 amino acids long. In germline, CDR1 is LNHNV, CDR2 YYDKDF (reference sequence). The V gene lost 10 bases and the J gene lost 4 bases, with 19 bases spanning the gap. This CDR3 reads CAIQTPSAGTEAFF. The CDR3 DNA follows: TGTGCCATCCAGACCCCTTCGGCGGGCACTGAAGCTTTCTTT.

The chain is built from TRBV27 and TRBJ1-5, with a possible D match to TRBD1 (5 bases). Trimming pared 6 bases from V and 0 bases from J, leaving 12 bases between. CDR1 is MNHEY, CDR2 SMNVEV, per germline (reference sequence). This CDR3 is 15 amino acids long. This CDR3 reads CASRPQGGSNQPQHF. CDR3 nucleotide sequence: TGTGCCAGCAGGCCTCAGGGCGGTAGCAATCAGCCCCAGCATTTT.

This clone was detected a few times. The chain couples TRBV5-6 to TRBJ2-6; no clear D gene. CDR3 length equals 16 residues. Germline assignment: CDR1 SGHDT and CDR2 YYEEEE. With 1 base removed from V and 4 bases from J, the gap between germline ends came to 12 bases. As DNA, the CDR3 is TGTGCCAGCAGCTTGATGGGCAGTTCCGGGGCCAACGTCCTGACTTTC. Translation: CASSLMGSSGANVLTF. Filled out from reference TRBV5-6 and TRBJ2-6, the complete variable domain reads DAGVTQSPTHLIKTRGQQVTLRCSPKSGHDTVSWYQQALGQGPQFIFQYYEEEERQRGNFPDRFSGHQFPNYSSELNVNALLLGDSALYLCASSLMGSSGANVLTFGAGSRLTVL.

The J gene is TRBJ1-2, the V gene TRBV11-1, with D hard to call. V was clipped by 4 bases and J by 8 bases, with 23 bases between them. The CDR3 is made up of 16 amino acids. CDR1 and CDR2 from the germline V gene are SGHAT and FQDESV (reference sequence). The CDR3 spells CASSSSRPRTEGGYTF. As DNA, the CDR3 is TGTGCCAGCAGCTCGTCAAGGCCCCGCACGGAGGGAGGCTACACCTTC.

This sequence joins TRBV19 and TRBJ2-3; D tentatively fits TRBD1 or TRBD2 (5 bases each). The V and J ends lost 4 bases and 0 bases respectively, with 20 bases between them. CDR3 length equals 18 residues. Germline CDR1 LNHDA, CDR2 SQIVND (reference sequence). CDR3 in DNA: TGTGCCAGTAGTAGCCCCGGGGCCCGACAAACTAGCACAGATACGCAGTATTTT. This gives the protein CASSSPGARQTSTDTQYF.

The chain carries TRBV19 and TRBJ2-6; perhaps TRBD1 as D (5 bases). CDR1 is LNHDA, CDR2 SQIVND, per germline (reference sequence). This CDR3 contains 15 residues. V lost 7 bases and J lost 0, with 10 bases in between. CDR3 nucleotide sequence: TGTGCCAGTATGGGGCTTAACTCTGGGGCCAACGTCCTGACTTTC. Translating it yields CASMGLNSGANVLTF.

J is TRBJ2-1 and V is TRBV7-9; 8 bases fit TRBD2. From germline, CDR1 is SEHNR and CDR2 FQNEAQ (reference sequence). The CDR3 is made up of 14 amino acids. Germline trimming cut 1 base from V and 14 bases from J; bases unmatched to any gene: 10. The CDR3 DNA reads as TGTGCCAGCAGCTTAGAGGTAGCGGGATCCCCGAAGTTCTTC. This translates into CASSLEVAGSPKFF.

The chain carries TRBV20-1 and TRBJ2-1; D unresolved. The V end was cut by 5 bases, the J end by 6 bases, with 8 bases between. Germline CDR1 DFQATT, CDR2 SNEGSKA (reference sequence). The CDR3 covers 11 residues. This CDR3 reads CSAPRVNEQFF. The CDR3 nucleotides are TGCAGTGCTCCACGAGTCAATGAGCAGTTCTTC.

The genes are TRBV5-1 and TRBJ2-2; tentative D call: TRBD1 (6 bases). Germline CDR1 reads SGHRS; CDR2 reads YFSETQ. The length of the CDR3 is 15 residues. V dropped 1 base and J dropped 2 bases, with 9 bases sitting between them. The CDR3: CASSLHRVNTGELFF. The CDR3 DNA reads TGCGCCAGCAGCTTGCACAGGGTTAACACCGGGGAGCTGTTTTTT.

The chain couples TRBV5-4 to TRBJ2-7, with 9 bases that match TRBD2. V was clipped by 1 base and J by 4 bases; unmatched bases: 6. CDR3 length: 15 residues. The germline CDR1 and CDR2 sequences are SGHNT and YYREEE (reference sequence). The DNA of the CDR3 is TGTGCCAGCAGCTTGTACGGGCTAGCGGGATACGAGCAGTACTTC. Protein product: CASSLYGLAGYEQYF.

This clone was found a few times. The genes are TRBV5-1 and TRBJ1-5; D is possibly TRBD1 (6 bases). Trimming took off 4 bases at V and 4 bases at J, with 9 bases between the two ends. The germline V gene encodes CDR1 SGHRS and CDR2 YFSETQ. The CDR3 is made up of 13 amino acids. Here the CDR3 reads CASSVTGNQPQHF. DNA for the CDR3: TGCGCCAGCAGCGTTACAGGGAATCAGCCCCAGCATTTT. Variable domain in full (rest from reference TRBV5-1 and TRBJ1-5): KAGVTQTPRYLIKTRGQQVTLSCSPISGHRSVSWYQQTPGQGLQFLFEYFSETQRNKGNFPGRFSGRQFSNSRSEMNVSTLELGDSALYLCASSVTGNQPQHFGDGTRLSIL.